In its sample, the clone carrying this T cell receptor (beta chain) was seen many times. Its antigen is unidentified. This record comes from a study of early T cells in non-severe SARS-CoV-2 infection. Study-wide context: The study sequenced bulk RNA from unsorted whole blood, with chains unpaired.

Individual cDNA molecules were tagged with unique molecular identifiers. TCRdb re-called the 5' RACE reads through MiXCR, storing one row per CDR3 protein. Altogether around 50,000 distinct CDR3 sequences are present, around a tenth being singletons, with the ten largest covering 4% to 4.5%. CDR1 and CDR2 from the germline V gene are SGHTA and FQGNSA. This CDR3 has 14 residues. Losses at the gene ends were 5 bases for V and 3 bases for J; bases not matched to a gene: 5. Findings and caveats of the study: CD4 and private specificities were missed by VDJdb matching, which favored anti-spike CD8 responses.

This rearrangement joins TRBV7-2 to TRBJ2-7, with 9 bases matching TRBD1. This TCR was sampled from an adult who was a healthcare worker with PCR-confirmed SARS-CoV-2 infection or an uninfected control (not recorded which). The sequencing sample was made of whole blood. CDR3 in amino acids: CASSPETGGYEQYF. The CDR3 bases are TGTGCCAGCAGCCCCGAGACAGGGGGCTACGAGCAGTACTTC.